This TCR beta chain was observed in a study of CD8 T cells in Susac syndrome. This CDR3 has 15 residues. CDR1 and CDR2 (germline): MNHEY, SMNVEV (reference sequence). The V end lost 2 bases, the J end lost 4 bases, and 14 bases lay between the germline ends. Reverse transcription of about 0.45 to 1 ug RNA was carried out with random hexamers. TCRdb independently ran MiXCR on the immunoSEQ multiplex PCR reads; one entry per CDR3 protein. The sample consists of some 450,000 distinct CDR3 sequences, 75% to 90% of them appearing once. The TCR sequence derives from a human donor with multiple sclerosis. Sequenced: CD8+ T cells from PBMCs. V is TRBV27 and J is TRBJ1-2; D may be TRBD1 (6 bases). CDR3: CASSLVTGTSYGYTF. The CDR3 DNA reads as TGTGCCAGCAGTTTAGTCACAGGGACAAGCTATGGCTACACCTTC.